The 22 T cell receptor beta chains in this list originate from one sample, sequenced in a study of blood T cell repertoires in COVID-19. Sequencing was performed with immunoSEQ multiplex PCR; in TCRdb, only in-frame clones are kept and a portion is missing. The table includes about 29,000 clones, approximately 80% detected once. Sequenced input: peripheral blood. The receptors come from a woman aged 70-85 years with acute or convalescent COVID-19.

CDR3 DNA sequence: TGTGCCAGCAGCTTCCGTAGCGGGAGGGTTAATGAGCAGTTCTTC. Amino acid sequence: CASSFRSGRVNEQFF. J is TRBJ2-1 and V is TRBV6-5, with 11 bases that match TRBD2. This CDR3 region has 15 residues. Germline V gives CDR1 MNHEY, CDR2 SVGAGI. Trimming took 6 bases from V and 7 from J; bases not matched to a gene: 8.

This rearrangement joins TRBV6-2 or TRBV6-3 to TRBJ2-1; TRBD2 matches 14 bases. Losses at the gene ends were 5 bases for V and 6 bases for J; bases not matched to a gene: 3. Germline V gene lookup returns CDR1 MNHEY and CDR2 SVGEGT. This CDR3 contains 15 residues. The CDR3 bases are TGTGCCAGCAGTCTAGGACTAGCGGGGGGCAATGAGCAGTTCTTC. This encodes CASSLGLAGGNEQFF.

In DNA, the CDR3 is TGCGCCAGCAGCTTGGGACAGGGTGATCGGTCACCCCTCCACTTT. Its translation is CASSLGQGDRSPLHF. The chain is built from TRBV5-1 and TRBJ1-6; TRBD1 aligns across 7 bases. The CDR3 is 15 amino acids. The V gene's germline CDR1 is SGHRS and CDR2 YFSETQ. The trim removed 0 bases at V and 10 bases at J, leaving 7 bases unmatched.

The V gene is TRBV4-2, the J gene TRBJ2-7, with 10 bases matching TRBD1. Trimming took 1 base from V and 3 from J; bases not matched to a gene: 3. The germline CDR1 and CDR2 sequences are LGHNA and YNFKEQ. This CDR3 is 15 amino acids long. The CDR3 DNA reads TGTGCCAGCAGCCAAGCGGGACAGGGGTTCTACGAGCAGTACTTC. This sequence encodes CASSQAGQGFYEQYF.

In its sample, this clone was seen a few times. The chain couples TRBV6-5 to TRBJ2-4; the D is unclear. Trimming pared 9 bases from V and 1 base from J, leaving 16 bases between. From germline, CDR1 is MNHEY and CDR2 SVGAGI. CDR3 size: 15 residues. The CDR3 nucleotides read TGTGCCAGTAAGAATAGCCTTGGGGCCAAAAACATTCAGTACTTC. Its translation is CASKNSLGAKNIQYF.

The J gene is TRBJ2-6, the V gene TRBV6-4, with TRBD1 matching 7 bases. With 8 bases clipped from V and 1 base from J, the junction kept 2 bases outside the gene matches. There are 14 residues in the CDR3. Germline V gives CDR1 MRHNA, CDR2 SNTAGT. The CDR3 reads CASGTASGANVLTF. The CDR3 DNA is TGTGCCAGCGGGACAGCTTCTGGGGCCAACGTCCTGACTTTC.

The chain is built from TRBV4-2 and TRBJ1-2; D not resolved. Per germline, CDR1 LGHNA and CDR2 YNFKEQ. Trimming left V 0 bases short and J 8 bases short, with 10 bases between. The CDR3 contains 13 residues. CDR3: CASSQERGGGYTF. The CDR3 nucleotides are TGTGCCAGCAGCCAAGAAAGAGGAGGCGGCTACACCTTC.

V is TRBV11-3 and J is TRBJ2-1, with D perhaps TRBD2 (6 bases). The CDR3 totals 13 residues. Trimming took off 5 bases at V and 8 bases at J, with 13 bases between the two ends. Per germline, CDR1 SGHNT and CDR2 YENEEA. CDR3 nucleotides: TGTGCCAGCAGCCCAAGCGGGTTCGATGAGCAGTTCTTC. Its protein is CASSPSGFDEQFF.

This clone has a handful of counts. The chain has TRBV13 and TRBJ2-3; 7 bases line up with TRBD1. The CDR3 runs 13 residues. The V gene's germline CDR1 is PRHDT and CDR2 FYEKMQ (reference sequence). J lost 6 bases, V lost 5 bases, and 5 bases had no gene match. The CDR3: CASSPGQMDTQYF. In DNA, the CDR3 is TGTGCCAGCAGCCCGGGACAGATGGATACGCAGTATTTT.

The rearrangement links TRBV19 to TRBJ2-3, with 10 bases that match TRBD2. The V segment lost 4 bases and the J segment 9 bases; nucleotides outside the gene matches: 16. The CDR3 length is 17 residues. CDR1 LNHDA and CDR2 SQIVND come from the germline V gene (reference sequence). The CDR3 loop is CASSTSRTSGAGRTQYF. In nucleotides, the CDR3 is TGTGCCAGTAGTACCTCCCGGACTAGCGGCGCGGGGCGGACGCAGTATTTT.

The V gene is TRBV14, the J gene TRBJ2-2; D is possibly TRBD2 (5 bases). CDR1 is SGHDN, CDR2 FVKESK, per germline. V lost 1 base to trimming and J lost 0 bases, with 9 bases between them. CDR3 length equals 16 residues. This CDR3 reads CASSQVIAPNTGELFF. The CDR3 bases are TGTGCCAGCAGCCAAGTGATAGCGCCGAACACCGGGGAGCTGTTTTTT.

This chain links TRBV18 with TRBJ2-7; D is possibly TRBD2 (5 bases). The CDR3 contains 12 residues. Germline V gene data show CDR1 as KGHSH and CDR2 as LQKENI. Trimming pared 5 bases from V and 4 bases from J, leaving 9 bases between. The CDR3 loop reads CASSFREYEQYF. CDR3 sequence (DNA): TGTGCCAGCTCATTTCGGGAATACGAGCAGTACTTC.

The DNA for the CDR3 is TGTGCCAGCAGTTTATCGAGAGACTCCTACGAGCAGTACTTC. Protein: CASSLSRDSYEQYF. The chain combines TRBV27 with TRBJ2-7; D unresolved. Deletions cut 0 bases from V and 0 bases from J, with 6 bases between. Germline V gives CDR1 MNHEY, CDR2 SMNVEV (reference sequence). The CDR3 contains 14 residues.

This chain connects TRBV27 to TRBJ2-3; D ambiguous. This CDR3 comprises 14 residues. V was shortened by 6 bases and J by 4 bases, with 14 bases between the two germline ends. CDR1 MNHEY and CDR2 SMNVEV come from the germline V gene (reference sequence). CDR3 loop: CASSSLLLADTQYF. The CDR3 DNA reads TGTGCCAGCAGCTCCCTGCTACTGGCAGATACGCAGTATTTT.

V usage is TRBV7-2 and J usage is TRBJ2-3, with D possibly matching TRBD2 (7 bases). This CDR3 contains 13 residues. Looked up from germline, CDR1 is SGHTA and CDR2 is FQGNSA. Between the trimmed V and J ends, which lost 6 bases and 12 bases, there was a span of 19 bases. This chain's CDR3 is CASRPPPGGIQYF. Written as DNA, the CDR3 is TGTGCCAGCAGACCTCCGCCGGGGGGCATTCAGTATTTT.

The J gene is TRBJ2-5, the V gene TRBV9, with 7 bases matching TRBD1. CDR1 and CDR2 (germline): SGDLS, YYNGEE. After removal of 4 bases from V and 3 bases from J, the junction contained 9 bases not matched to a gene. The CDR3 is 15 amino acids. The chain's CDR3 is CASSLQTGLEETQYF. For the CDR3, the DNA is TGTGCCAGCAGCCTCCAGACAGGGCTGGAAGAGACCCAGTACTTC.

This rearrangement joins TRBV11-3 to TRBJ2-1, with 13 bases matching TRBD2. The CDR3 length is 15 residues. J was trimmed by 9 bases and V by 4 bases; bases with no gene match: 6. The germline V gene encodes CDR1 SGHNT and CDR2 YENEEA. The CDR3: CASSSGLAGATEQFF. The CDR3 coding sequence is TGTGCCAGCAGCTCAGGACTAGCGGGAGCAACTGAGCAGTTCTTC.

The V gene is TRBV28, the J gene TRBJ2-2; 8 bases align to TRBD1. This CDR3 is built from 15 residues. V lost 4 bases and J lost 1; bases outside the gene matches: 2. Germline V lookup: CDR1 MDHEN, CDR2 SYDVKM. CDR3 in amino acids: CASSSGTGNTGELFF. In DNA, the CDR3 is TGTGCCAGCAGTTCCGGGACAGGGAACACCGGGGAGCTGTTTTTT.

The chain is built from TRBV6-1 and TRBJ1-5, with 10 bases identical to TRBD1. The germline V gene has CDR1 MNHNS and CDR2 SASEGT. J was trimmed by 3 bases and V by 0 bases; bases with no gene match: 11. CDR3 length equals 19 residues. The CDR3 DNA reads as TGTGCCAGCAGTGAAGCGGTGACAGGGGGCGTTTTTCCCAATCAGCCCCAGCATTTT. This encodes CASSEAVTGGVFPNQPQHF.

The J gene is TRBJ2-3, the V gene TRBV4-1; tentative D call: TRBD2 (5 bases). With 1 base removed from V and 8 bases from J, the gap between germline ends came to 13 bases. Germline CDR1 is MGHRA and CDR2 is YSYEKL. This CDR3 comprises 14 residues. The CDR3 coding sequence is TGCGCCAGCAGCCAAGCCGCTAGCCTGGTTACGCAGTATTTT. It yields the protein CASSQAASLVTQYF.

This sequence joins TRBV7-2 and TRBJ1-5, with 10 bases matching TRBD1. The CDR3 totals 14 residues. Germline CDR1 reads SGHTA; CDR2 reads FQGNSA. V dropped 7 bases and J dropped 7; count of bases not matched to a gene: 7. The CDR3 loop is CASNDRGRGQPQHF. Here the CDR3 DNA reads TGTGCCAGCAACGACAGGGGGCGCGGCCAGCCCCAGCATTTT.

The chain joins TRBV19 to TRBJ1-2, with D possibly matching TRBD1 (5 bases). With 7 bases removed from V and 3 bases from J, the gap between germline ends came to 15 bases. The CDR3 runs to 14 residues. Germline V gene lookup returns CDR1 LNHDA and CDR2 SQIVND (reference sequence). The CDR3, as DNA: TGTGCCAGTAATCAGGGCAGCCTATACTATGGCTACACCTTC. Translation: CASNQGSLYYGYTF.